Below, 5 T cell receptor beta chains from the same sample are listed, as sequenced in a study of blood T cell repertoires in COVID-19 (dated by TCRdb to between 2020 and 2021). The library was built by means of the immunoSEQ multiplex PCR assay. TCRdb limited this immuneACCESS table to in-frame rearrangements with V and J called. A share of clones is missing; checked studies link under half to unresolved V genes, and the rest is unexplained. The sample records 150,000 to 200,000 clones, around 86% of which are singletons. Roughly 2.9% of the sample is in the top ten clones. Material for sequencing was peripheral blood. The source is a woman in her twenties or thirties with active or convalescent COVID-19.

The chain is built from TRBV5-4 and TRBJ1-2; D is perhaps TRBD1 (5 bases). This CDR3 is built from 12 residues. Germline V lookup: CDR1 SGHNT, CDR2 YYREEE (reference sequence). Trimming shortened V by 4 bases and J by 4 bases, and 8 bases separated the two germline ends. CDR3 in amino acids: CASSTDSYGYTF. The CDR3 DNA reads as TGTGCCAGCAGCACCGACAGCTATGGCTACACCTTC.

V is TRBV6-2 or TRBV6-3 and J is TRBJ1-1; 8 bases align to TRBD1. CDR3 length: 17 residues. Germline V lookup: CDR1 MNHEY, CDR2 SVGEGT. V shed 6 bases and J 1 base; nucleotides not matched to a gene: 13. Written as DNA, the CDR3 is TGTGCCAGCAGCGAAGCCCAGGGGGCCAGGGGGAACACTGAAGCTTTCTTT. This sequence encodes CASSEAQGARGNTEAFF.

This sequence joins TRBV6-4 and TRBJ2-1; the match to TRBD2 covers 8 bases. Unmatched junction bases numbered 6, after V lost 2 bases and J lost 6 bases. CDR3 size: 15 residues. The V gene's germline CDR1 is MRHNA and CDR2 SNTAGT. CDR3 residues: CASSDGLAGSNEQFF. CDR3 in DNA: TGTGCCAGCAGTGACGGGTTAGCGGGGAGCAATGAGCAGTTCTTC.

This sequence joins TRBV15 and TRBJ1-5; 8 nucleotides match TRBD1. The CDR3 consists of 19 residues. Germline CDR1 reads LNHNV; CDR2 reads YYDKDF (reference sequence). V trimming: 1 base; J trimming: 0 bases; junction bases outside the gene matches: 11. Here the CDR3 reads CATSRGPGTGLYSNQPQHF. CDR3 DNA: TGTGCCACCAGCAGAGGTCCCGGGACAGGCCTTTATAGCAATCAGCCCCAGCATTTT. The variable domain in full, completed from reference TRBV15 and TRBJ1-5, reads DAMVIQNPRYQVTQFGKPVTLSCSQTLNHNVMYWYQQKSSQAPKLLFHYYDKDFNNEADTPDNFQSRRPNTSFCFLDIRSPGLGDTAMYLCATSRGPGTGLYSNQPQHFGDGTRLSIL.

The chain links TRBV10-1 to TRBJ2-2, with D possibly being TRBD1 (6 bases). Trimming removed 6 bases from V and 2 bases from J, with 10 bases in between. CDR3 length: 14 residues. Germline values: CDR1 WNHNN, CDR2 SYGVQD (reference sequence). CDR3 sequence: CASSGQYNTGELFF. In DNA form, the CDR3 reads TGCGCCAGCAGCGGACAGTATAACACCGGGGAGCTGTTTTTT.